These 32 T cell receptor beta chains share one sample of origin, sequenced in a study of glioma-infiltrating T cells after dendritic cell vaccination. Clones were read by immunoSEQ multiplex PCR, and TCRdb kept only the in-frame ones, dropping some. The sample has fewer than 85,000 clones, around 90% seen once; the top ten hold roughly 3.2%. Material: blood, obtained before dendritic cell vaccination. Receptors were obtained from a human donor with glioblastoma.

This chain connects TRBV11-2 to TRBJ1-5; 7 nucleotides line up with TRBD1. CDR1 is SGHAT and CDR2 is FQNNGV in the germline V gene. V gave up 3 bases and J gave up 7 bases; unmatched junction bases: 6. CDR3 length: 14 amino acids. CDR3 sequence: CASSFTGVGQPQHF. The CDR3 DNA reads as TGTGCCAGCAGCTTTACAGGGGTAGGACAGCCCCAGCATTTT. The full variable domain, its missing parts supplied by reference TRBV11-2 and TRBJ1-5, is EAGVAQSPRYKIIEKRQSVAFWCNPISGHATLYWYQQILGQGPKLLIQFQNNGVVDDSQLPKDRFSAERLKGVDSTLKIQPAKLEDSAVYLCASSFTGVGQPQHFGDGTRLSIL.

The J gene is TRBJ2-7, the V gene TRBV11-2; perhaps TRBD2 as D (7 bases). The CDR3 sequence is 14 residues long. The germline gives CDR1 SGHAT, CDR2 FQNNGV. The V gene lost 5 bases and the J gene lost 0 bases, with 11 bases spanning the gap. CDR3 nucleotide sequence: TGTGCCAGCAGCCGGGGGGCAGCCTCCTACGAGCAGTACTTC. This sequence encodes CASSRGAASYEQYF. The full variable domain, in which reference TRBV11-2 and TRBJ2-7 provide the parts outside the CDR3, is EAGVAQSPRYKIIEKRQSVAFWCNPISGHATLYWYQQILGQGPKLLIQFQNNGVVDDSQLPKDRFSAERLKGVDSTLKIQPAKLEDSAVYLCASSRGAASYEQYFGPGTRLTVT.

The V gene is TRBV30, the J gene TRBJ1-1; 9 bases fit TRBD1. Germline CDR1 reads GTSNPN; CDR2 reads SVGIG (reference sequence). The trim removed 5 bases at V and 1 base at J, leaving 5 bases unmatched. This CDR3 has 14 residues. CDR3 loop: CAWGTGGGNTEAFF. CDR3 coding DNA: TGTGCCTGGGGTACAGGGGGCGGGAACACTGAAGCTTTCTTT.

The chain joins TRBV6-5 to TRBJ1-1, with 8 bases that match TRBD1. The CDR3 loop spans 11 amino acids. V gave up 6 bases and J gave up 10 bases; unmatched junction bases: 4. CDR1 is MNHEY and CDR2 is SVGAGI in the germline V gene. The CDR3 region has the DNA TGTGCCAGCAGACAGGGGGAAGGAGCTTTCTTT. Translation gives CASRQGEGAFF.

In this sample, this clone turned up a few times. The chain links TRBV4-2 to TRBJ1-1; 8 positions agree with TRBD1. CDR3 length: 12 residues. Germline assignment: CDR1 LGHNA and CDR2 YNFKEQ. Trimming took 3 bases from V and 8 from J; bases not matched to a gene: 2. Here the CDR3 reads CASSHGQGEAFF. CDR3 DNA: TGTGCCAGCAGCCATGGACAGGGCGAAGCTTTCTTT.

The chain links TRBV5-1 to TRBJ1-2, with no clear D. Germline loops: CDR1 SGHRS, CDR2 YFSETQ. This CDR3 comprises 13 residues. The V gene lost 4 bases and the J gene lost 8 bases, with 15 bases spanning the gap. CDR3 in amino acids: CASSEGGSAGYTF. CDR3 nucleotides: TGCGCCAGCAGCGAGGGCGGGAGCGCAGGCTACACCTTC.

The chain has TRBV5-1 and TRBJ2-3, with D possibly matching TRBD1 (5 bases). The CDR3 has 14 residues. Trimming took off 2 bases at V and 3 bases at J, with 10 bases between the two ends. In germline, CDR1 is SGHRS, CDR2 YFSETQ. CDR3 sequence reads: CASSLGRVTDTQYF. For the CDR3, the DNA is TGCGCCAGCAGCTTAGGCAGGGTAACAGATACGCAGTATTTT.

In the case of this clone: The identical CDR3 is also encoded by other nucleotide sequences in the sample. This CDR3 is CASSPGGSSYNEQFF. In DNA, the CDR3 is TGCGCCAGCAGCCCGGGGGGAAGCTCCTACAATGAGCAGTTCTTC. This chain joins TRBV5-1 and TRBJ2-1, with TRBD2 matching over 7 bases. J lost 0 bases, V lost 4 bases, and 4 bases had no gene match. The CDR3 runs to 15 residues. Germline V lookup: CDR1 SGHRS, CDR2 YFSETQ.

V is TRBV6-1 and J is TRBJ1-5; TRBD1 aligns across 7 bases. The germline V gene encodes CDR1 MNHNS and CDR2 SASEGT. V shed 4 bases, J shed 7 bases, and the junction held 4 bases outside the gene matches. The CDR3 covers 13 residues. CDR3: CASSATGVQPQHF. CDR3 bases: TGTGCCAGCAGTGCTACAGGGGTCCAGCCCCAGCATTTT.

The gene calls are TRBV11-2 and TRBJ1-5; D perhaps matches TRBD1 (6 bases). The CDR3 length is 16 residues. Trimming removed 4 bases from V and 9 bases from J, with 22 bases in between. Germline CDR1 is SGHAT and CDR2 is FQNNGV. CDR3 DNA sequence: TGTGCCAGCAGCTCCACACAGGGTACCAAAAGGTGGCCCCAGCATTTT. Amino acid sequence: CASSSTQGTKRWPQHF.

The CDR3 loop is CASSHGQASSYNEQFF. The CDR3 DNA reads TGTGCCAGCAGTCATGGACAGGCGAGCTCCTACAATGAGCAGTTCTTC. This chain connects TRBV27 to TRBJ2-1; 7 bases agree with TRBD1. The length of the CDR3 is 16 residues. Losses at the gene ends were 5 bases for V and 0 bases for J; bases not matched to a gene: 7. Germline CDR1 is MNHEY and CDR2 is SMNVEV (reference sequence).

A word on this clone: The sample holds other DNA sequences that translate to the same CDR3. The chain uses TRBV15 and TRBJ2-7; D is possibly TRBD2 (5 bases). The germline V gene encodes CDR1 LNHNV and CDR2 YYDKDF (reference sequence). The V end lost 0 bases, the J end lost 3 bases, and 6 bases lay between the germline ends. This CDR3 has 13 residues. Here the CDR3 reads CATSRDRGYEQYF. CDR3 DNA sequence: TGTGCCACCAGCAGAGATCGGGGCTACGAGCAGTACTTC.

This sequence joins TRBV13 and TRBJ2-1; possible D gene TRBD2, 8 bases. Germline V CDR1 and CDR2: PRHDT, FYEKMQ (reference sequence). The CDR3 covers 13 residues. Trimming pared 5 bases from V and 7 bases from J, leaving 12 bases between. The CDR3 sequence: CASSREGANEQFF. CDR3 bases: TGTGCCAGCAGCCGGGAGGGGGCTAATGAGCAGTTCTTC.

This clone was detected only a few times. The genes are TRBV29-1 and TRBJ2-7; no clear D gene. CDR1 is SQVTM, CDR2 ANQGSEA, per germline. V lost 5 bases and J lost 2, with 7 bases in between. The CDR3 is made up of 11 amino acids. CDR3 sequence reads: CSVSAAYEQYF. In DNA form, the CDR3 reads TGCAGCGTTTCTGCGGCCTACGAGCAGTACTTC.

V is TRBV7-1 and J is TRBJ1-2; the D gene is possibly TRBD1 (6 bases). TRBV7-1 is marked as an open reading frame, function uncertain. The CDR3 is 13 residues long. V gave up 5 bases and J gave up 2 bases, with 9 bases separating them. This chain's CDR3 is CASSTGQNYGYTF. CDR3 sequence (DNA): TGTGCCAGCAGCACCGGACAGAACTATGGCTACACCTTC.

J is TRBJ2-2 and V is TRBV7-9; D ambiguous. Trimming stripped 1 base from V and 7 bases from J, with 4 bases between. The CDR3 spans 12 residues. Germline loops: CDR1 SEHNR, CDR2 FQNEAQ (reference sequence). CDR3 DNA sequence: TGTGCCAGCAGCTTAGGTATCGGGGAGCTGTTTTTT. This sequence encodes CASSLGIGELFF.

Turning to this clone: At the DNA level, this CDR3 is encoded by other sequences in the same sample as well. This chain uses TRBV7-9 with TRBJ2-7; D possibly corresponds to TRBD2 (5 bases). CDR1 is SEHNR, CDR2 FQNEAQ, per germline (reference sequence). The CDR3 consists of 16 residues. The ends were cut back, 1 base at V and 0 bases at J, with 13 bases in the middle. CDR3 DNA: TGTGCCAGCAGCTTAGTCGAACGGGAAAACTCCTACGAGCAGTACTTC. Protein product: CASSLVERENSYEQYF. Full variable domain (outside the CDR3, taken from reference TRBV7-9 and TRBJ2-7): DTGVSQNPRHKITKRGQNVTFRCDPISEHNRLYWYRQTLGQGPEFLTYFQNEAQLEKSRLLSDRFSAERPKGSFSTLEIQRTEQGDSAMYLCASSLVERENSYEQYFGPGTRLTVT.

J is TRBJ1-2 and V is TRBV29-1; the match to TRBD1 covers 11 bases. This CDR3 region has 12 residues. Unmatched junction bases numbered 3, after V lost 6 bases and J lost 6 bases. Per germline, CDR1 SQVTM and CDR2 ANQGSEA. The CDR3 sequence is CSVGQGADGYTF. CDR3 bases: TGCAGCGTCGGACAGGGGGCCGATGGCTACACCTTC. Full variable domain (remainder filled in from reference TRBV29-1 and TRBJ1-2): SAVISQKPSRDICQRGTSLTIQCQVDSQVTMMFWYRQQPGQSLTLIATANQGSEATYESGFVIDKFPISRPNLTFSTLTVSNMSPEDSSIYLCSVGQGADGYTFGSGTRLTVV.

The rearrangement uses TRBV5-6 and TRBJ2-2; 7 bases align to TRBD2. The CDR3 has 16 amino acids. With V trimmed by 4 bases and J by 8 bases, 14 bases remained unmatched. The germline CDR1 and CDR2 sequences are SGHDT and YYEEEE. CDR3 in amino acids: CASSPRGAGPGGELFF. Written as DNA, the CDR3 is TGTGCCAGCAGCCCACGGGGAGCGGGACCGGGGGGGGAGCTGTTTTTT.

V is TRBV7-2 and J is TRBJ1-1; TRBD1 is a possible D gene (6 bases). Germline V lookup: CDR1 SGHTA, CDR2 FQGNSA. Trimming took 5 bases from V and 6 from J, leaving 22 bases between them. The CDR3 sequence is 16 residues long. CDR3 nucleotides: TGTGCCAGCAGCCTGGGGGACAAGGTCTTTAGTTCTGAAGCTTTCTTT. Encoded protein: CASSLGDKVFSSEAFF.

The V call is TRBV5-4, the J call TRBJ1-2; TRBD1 matches 8 bases. V lost 4 bases, J lost 5 bases, and 7 bases stayed unmatched. Germline loops: CDR1 SGHNT, CDR2 YYREEE (reference sequence). The CDR3 length is 14 residues. The CDR3 loop reads CASSPGQGEYGYTF. As DNA, the CDR3 is TGTGCCAGCAGCCCCGGACAGGGCGAGTATGGCTACACCTTC.

The gene calls are TRBV2 and TRBJ1-2, with D perhaps TRBD1 (5 bases). Germline V lookup: CDR1 SNHLY, CDR2 FYNNEI. This CDR3 region has 12 residues. Between the trimmed V and J ends, which lost 6 bases and 8 bases, there was a span of 13 bases. The CDR3 sequence: CASSASGVGYTF. DNA for the CDR3: TGTGCCAGCAGCGCCTCGGGGGTCGGCTACACCTTC.

Comment on this clone: Different DNA sequences within this sample yield the same CDR3. This sequence joins TRBV11-2 and TRBJ1-1, with TRBD1 matching 10 bases. Germline assignment: CDR1 SGHAT and CDR2 FQNNGV. There are 15 residues in the CDR3. J gave up 2 bases and V 5 bases, and 5 bases lay outside the gene matches. CDR3 region: CASSDRTGGNTEAFF. The CDR3 DNA reads as TGTGCCAGCAGCGATAGGACAGGGGGTAACACTGAAGCTTTCTTT.

The V and J genes are TRBV6-5 and TRBJ2-1; D is possibly TRBD2 (6 bases). The CDR3 sequence is 15 residues long. The V gene lost 2 bases and the J gene lost 6 bases, with 14 bases spanning the gap. Germline CDR1 reads MNHEY; CDR2 reads SVGAGI. CDR3 DNA sequence: TGTGCCAGCAGTTACCGGGGGTTCGTAGGCAATGAGCAGTTCTTC. Translated: CASSYRGFVGNEQFF.

The chain couples TRBV6-1 to TRBJ1-2, with D possibly being TRBD1 (6 bases). This CDR3 spans 11 amino acids. Germline lookup yields CDR1 MNHNS and CDR2 SASEGT. V lost 7 bases, J lost 8 bases, and 11 bases lay in between. The CDR3 region has the DNA TGTGCCAGCAACGGACAGAGAGGCTACACCTTC. Its translation is CASNGQRGYTF.

The chain employs TRBV6-6 and TRBJ2-7, with D perhaps TRBD2 (6 bases). The V gene's germline CDR1 is MNHNY and CDR2 SVGAGI (reference sequence). V lost 4 bases to trimming and J lost 1 base, with 14 bases between them. The CDR3 sequence is 15 residues long. CDR3 amino acids: CASSFRLEGSYEQYF. The CDR3 DNA follows: TGTGCCAGCAGTTTCCGACTAGAGGGTTCCTACGAGCAGTACTTC.

The chain uses TRBV10-3 and TRBJ1-1, with 7 bases that match TRBD1. Germline-derived CDR1 and CDR2 are ENHRY and SYGVKD. Trimming at V came to 8 bases and at J to 1 base, leaving 7 bases not matched to a gene. The CDR3 consists of 14 residues. CDR3 in DNA: TGTGCCATCGGGCCGGGACAGCCGAACACTGAAGCTTTCTTT. This translates into CAIGPGQPNTEAFF.

The V and J genes are TRBV4-1 and TRBJ1-2, with D unresolved. Trimming removed 0 bases at V and 4 bases at J, with 12 bases between. There are 15 residues in the CDR3. The germline V gene has CDR1 MGHRA and CDR2 YSYEKL. The CDR3 DNA follows: TGCGCCAGCAGCCAAGATGTAGTGAGCCCCTATGGCTACACCTTC. Its protein product is CASSQDVVSPYGYTF.

The chain carries TRBV5-1 and TRBJ2-1; D remains unclear. V was clipped by 4 bases and J by 8 bases, with 7 bases between them. The germline CDR1 and CDR2 sequences are SGHRS and YFSETQ. The CDR3 length is 11 residues. The CDR3: CASSRIDEQFF. CDR3 sequence (DNA): TGCGCCAGCAGCCGAATAGATGAGCAGTTCTTC.

This chain uses TRBV4-1 with TRBJ2-2, with no clear D. Germline V CDR1 and CDR2: MGHRA, YSYEKL. The CDR3 totals 14 residues. Trimming shortened V by 0 bases and J by 6 bases, and 8 bases separated the two germline ends. CDR3 in amino acids: CASSQDTFSGELFF. CDR3 in DNA: TGCGCCAGCAGCCAAGACACTTTCTCCGGGGAGCTGTTTTTT.

The chain carries TRBV2 and TRBJ2-6; 7 nucleotides match TRBD1. This CDR3 spans 14 amino acids. The V segment lost 6 bases and the J segment 4 bases; nucleotides outside the gene matches: 3. CDR1 is SNHLY and CDR2 is FYNNEI in the germline V gene. The CDR3 here is CASRTGPGANVLTF. As DNA, the CDR3 is TGTGCCAGCAGGACAGGGCCCGGGGCCAACGTCCTGACTTTC.

J is TRBJ2-3 and V is TRBV5-5; 8 bases fit TRBD2. Germline V gene lookup returns CDR1 SGHKS and CDR2 YYEKEE (reference sequence). This CDR3 is built from 16 residues. V lost 0 bases and J lost 5; bases outside the gene matches: 8. In DNA, the CDR3 is TGTGCCAGCAGCTTGGTTTCAGCGGGGGATGGAGATACGCAGTATTTT. Translation: CASSLVSAGDGDTQYF.